The entry below gives a single T cell receptor (beta chain) sequence along with its context. Antigen specificity is unknown. Primers: 60 Vbeta forward and 13 Jbeta reverse. This table comes from immunoSEQ multiplex PCR, and its TCRdb copy is limited to in-frame clones, with some not included. The sample includes under 200,000 clones, roughly 12% seen only once; the top ten take 7.8%. These data come from a study of cytomegalovirus exposure and HLA in healthy donors. Findings and limits, study-wide: Specificity for CMV antigens was confirmed in vitro for a few of the CMV-associated chains. The study designated roughly 160 TCR beta chains cytomegalovirus-associated.

Germline lookup yields CDR1 SGHDT and CDR2 YYEEEE. Trimming stripped 5 bases from V and 6 bases from J, with 14 bases between. The CDR3 consists of 13 residues. The receptor's source is a man aged 45-60 years in good health and CMV-seropositive. This rearrangement joins TRBV5-6 to TRBJ1-2; maybe TRBD1 (6 bases). The sequenced material came from PBMCs. The CDR3 DNA follows: TGTGCCAGCAGGGGAGGGGGATCCCATGGCTACACCTTC. Translating it yields CASRGGGSHGYTF.